Listed below are T cell receptor beta chains from one sample, sequenced in a study of CD8 T cells in ankylosing spondylitis. TCRdb itself ran the 5' RACE reads through MiXCR, one entry per CDR3 protein. In the table there are 310,000 or so distinct CDR3 sequences, 20% of which are singletons. The sample taken for sequencing was blood, either unsorted or a sorted T cell fraction (not recorded which). The receptors derive from a male donor with ankylosing spondylitis or in good health (not recorded which). The CDR3 runs from the conserved cysteine through the conserved F or W. The order of the fields is D gene, V gene, J gene, clone size, CDR3 DNA, CDR3 protein. D genes are given only for firm matches. Expanded clones get a size class; other rows say once, few or many, or leave the size out.

d_call: .; v_call: TRBV7-8; j_call: TRBJ2-2; clone_size: .; cdr3_nt: TGTGCCAGCAGCCTAAGCGGGTCCGGGGCGCTGTTTTTT; cdr3_aa: CASSLSGSGALFF
d_call: TRBD1; v_call: TRBV11-2; j_call: TRBJ1-2; clone_size: .; cdr3_nt: TGTGCCAGCAGTAAAACGCTTGGGACAGACTACGATGGCTACACCTTC; cdr3_aa: CASSKTLGTDYDGYTF
d_call: TRBD1; v_call: TRBV18; j_call: TRBJ2-4; clone_size: .; cdr3_nt: TGTGCCAGCTCACCTGTACAGGGGGCGACCAAAAACATTCAGTACTTC; cdr3_aa: CASSPVQGATKNIQYF
d_call: TRBD1; v_call: TRBV5-1; j_call: TRBJ2-6; clone_size: .; cdr3_nt: TGCGCCAGCAGTCCAGACAGGGCAGGGGCCAACGTCCTGACTTTC; cdr3_aa: CASSPDRAGANVLTF
d_call: .; v_call: TRBV20-1; j_call: TRBJ1-5; clone_size: .; cdr3_nt: TGCAGTGCTACGACAGTGAACAATCAGCCCCAGCATTTT; cdr3_aa: CSATTVNNQPQHF
d_call: .; v_call: TRBV12-3/TRBV12-4; j_call: TRBJ1-5; clone_size: .; cdr3_nt: TGTGCCAGCAGTTTAGAAAGGGTACGACAGCCCCAGCATTTT; cdr3_aa: CASSLERVRQPQHF
d_call: .; v_call: TRBV7-9; j_call: TRBJ1-6; clone_size: few; cdr3_nt: TGTGCCAGCAGCTCAAAGGGAGCCTCACCCCTCCACTTT; cdr3_aa: CASSSKGASPLHF
d_call: .; v_call: TRBV11-2; j_call: TRBJ2-6; clone_size: .; cdr3_nt: TGTGCCAGCAGCAGCCGGGAGTCTATTTCTGGGGCCAACGTCCTGACTTTC; cdr3_aa: CASSSRESISGANVLTF
d_call: .; v_call: TRBV12-3/TRBV12-4; j_call: TRBJ1-1; clone_size: .; cdr3_nt: TGTGCCAGCAGAAAACAGGGTAGCGGCACTGAAGCTTTCTTT; cdr3_aa: CASRKQGSGTEAFF
d_call: .; v_call: TRBV15; j_call: TRBJ1-1; clone_size: few; cdr3_nt: TGTGCCACCAGCAGAGGACCGAACACTGAAGCTTTCTTT; cdr3_aa: CATSRGPNTEAFF
d_call: .; v_call: TRBV10-3; j_call: TRBJ2-1; clone_size: many; cdr3_nt: TGTGCCATCTCAGTCGGGCCAGGGGGGGACAATGAGCAGTTCTTC; cdr3_aa: CAISVGPGGDNEQFF
d_call: TRBD2; v_call: TRBV12-3/TRBV12-4; j_call: TRBJ2-1; clone_size: few; cdr3_nt: TGTGCCAGCAGTTTGCGTGGGAGGGCCTTCAATGAGCAGTTCTTC; cdr3_aa: CASSLRGRAFNEQFF
d_call: TRBD1; v_call: TRBV15; j_call: TRBJ2-2; clone_size: few; cdr3_nt: TGTGCCACCAGCAGAATAGACAGGGACACCGGGGAGCTGTTTTTT; cdr3_aa: CATSRIDRDTGELFF
d_call: .; v_call: TRBV5-1; j_call: TRBJ2-3; clone_size: .; cdr3_nt: TGCGCCAGCAGCTTGTTGTGGGCCTTAGGGACCAACGCAGATACGCAGTATTTT; cdr3_aa: CASSLLWALGTNADTQYF
d_call: .; v_call: TRBV14; j_call: TRBJ2-5; clone_size: few; cdr3_nt: TGTGCCAGCAGCCAAGACCGGGGCCTAGAGGGAGAGACCCAGTACTTC; cdr3_aa: CASSQDRGLEGETQYF
d_call: .; v_call: TRBV18; j_call: TRBJ1-5; clone_size: few; cdr3_nt: TGTGCCAGCTCACGGGACATTTACCAGCCCCAGCATTTT; cdr3_aa: CASSRDIYQPQHF
d_call: .; v_call: TRBV5-1; j_call: TRBJ1-5; clone_size: .; cdr3_nt: TGCGCCAGCAGCTTGGGTGAGGGCGAAGGTTGTCAGCCCCAGCATTTT; cdr3_aa: CASSLGEGEGCQPQHF
d_call: TRBD2; v_call: TRBV7-8; j_call: TRBJ2-5; clone_size: .; cdr3_nt: TGTGCCAGCAGCTTCGGGACTAGCGCAAACAAAGAGACCCAGTACTTC; cdr3_aa: CASSFGTSANKETQYF
d_call: .; v_call: TRBV28; j_call: TRBJ2-5; clone_size: few; cdr3_nt: TGTGCCAGCAGTTGGTCTCAAAAAGAGACCCAGTACTTC; cdr3_aa: CASSWSQKETQYF
d_call: TRBD1; v_call: TRBV28; j_call: TRBJ2-6; clone_size: .; cdr3_nt: TGTGCCAGCAGTCTTCGACAGGGTGGAATCCCTGGGGCCAACGTCCTGACTTTC; cdr3_aa: CASSLRQGGIPGANVLTF
d_call: .; v_call: TRBV3-1; j_call: TRBJ2-1; clone_size: few; cdr3_nt: TGTGCCAGCAGCCACAGGGGTAGGAATGAGCAGTTCTTC; cdr3_aa: CASSHRGRNEQFF
d_call: .; v_call: TRBV28; j_call: TRBJ2-1; clone_size: few; cdr3_nt: TGTGCCAGCAGGGCCGTCAGGGTCTACAATGAGCAGTTCTTC; cdr3_aa: CASRAVRVYNEQFF
d_call: TRBD2; v_call: TRBV20-1; j_call: TRBJ2-2; clone_size: .; cdr3_nt: TGCAGTGCAGGTCCGGGGGGCACCGGGGAGCTGTTTTTT; cdr3_aa: CSAGPGGTGELFF
d_call: .; v_call: TRBV11-1; j_call: TRBJ2-2; clone_size: few; cdr3_nt: TGTGCCAGCAGCTTATCGGGAATCGGCACCGGGGAGCTGTTTTTT; cdr3_aa: CASSLSGIGTGELFF
d_call: .; v_call: TRBV20-1; j_call: TRBJ2-2; clone_size: .; cdr3_nt: TGCAGTGCTAGAGCGGGCCCCACCGGGGAGCTGTTTTTT; cdr3_aa: CSARAGPTGELFF
d_call: TRBD1; v_call: TRBV20-1; j_call: TRBJ2-3; clone_size: .; cdr3_nt: TGCAGTGCTAGAGGCCCCGGGACAGGGGGCGCAGATACGCAGTATTTT; cdr3_aa: CSARGPGTGGADTQYF
d_call: .; v_call: TRBV9; j_call: TRBJ1-1; clone_size: few; cdr3_nt: TGTGCCAGCAGCGTAGGTTCGGGGGGGATGAACACTGAAGCTTTCTTT; cdr3_aa: CASSVGSGGMNTEAFF
d_call: .; v_call: TRBV2; j_call: TRBJ2-2; clone_size: many; cdr3_nt: TGTGCCAGCAAATGGGCAGGGAAGAACACCGGGGAGCTGTTTTTT; cdr3_aa: CASKWAGKNTGELFF